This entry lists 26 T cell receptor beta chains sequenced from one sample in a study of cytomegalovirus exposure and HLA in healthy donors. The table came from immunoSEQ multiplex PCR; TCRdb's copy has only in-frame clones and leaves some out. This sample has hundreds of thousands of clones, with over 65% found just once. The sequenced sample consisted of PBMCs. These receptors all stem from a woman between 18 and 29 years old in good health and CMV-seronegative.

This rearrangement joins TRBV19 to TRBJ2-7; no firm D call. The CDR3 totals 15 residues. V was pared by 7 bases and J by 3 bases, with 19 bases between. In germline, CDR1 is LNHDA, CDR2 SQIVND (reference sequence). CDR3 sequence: CASTPSIQQDYEQYF. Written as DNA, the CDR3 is TGTGCCAGTACCCCCTCTATCCAACAAGACTACGAGCAGTACTTC. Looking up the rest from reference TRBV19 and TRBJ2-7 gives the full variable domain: DGGITQSPKYLFRKEGQNVTLSCEQNLNHDAMYWYRQDPGQGLRLIYYSQIVNDFQKGDIAEGYSVSREKKESFPLTVTSAQKNPTAFYLCASTPSIQQDYEQYFGPGTRLTVT.

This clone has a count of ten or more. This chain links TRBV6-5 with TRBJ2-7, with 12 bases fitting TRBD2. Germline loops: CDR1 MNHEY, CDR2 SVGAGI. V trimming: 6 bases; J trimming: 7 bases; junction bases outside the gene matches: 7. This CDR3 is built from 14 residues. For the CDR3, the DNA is TGTGCCAGCAGGGGCACCGGACTAGCGGGGGAGCAGTACTTC. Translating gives CASRGTGLAGEQYF.

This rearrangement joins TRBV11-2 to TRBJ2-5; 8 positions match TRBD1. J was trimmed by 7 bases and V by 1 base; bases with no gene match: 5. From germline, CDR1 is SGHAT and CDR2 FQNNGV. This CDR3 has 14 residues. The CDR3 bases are TGTGCCAGCAGCTTAGGTGGACAGGGAGGGACCCAGTACTTC. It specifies CASSLGGQGGTQYF.

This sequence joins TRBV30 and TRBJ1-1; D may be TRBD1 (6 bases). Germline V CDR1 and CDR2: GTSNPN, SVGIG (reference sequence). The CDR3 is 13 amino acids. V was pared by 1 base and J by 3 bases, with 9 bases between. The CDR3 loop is CAWSGGAYTEAFF. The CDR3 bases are TGTGCCTGGAGTGGGGGGGCCTACACTGAAGCTTTCTTT.

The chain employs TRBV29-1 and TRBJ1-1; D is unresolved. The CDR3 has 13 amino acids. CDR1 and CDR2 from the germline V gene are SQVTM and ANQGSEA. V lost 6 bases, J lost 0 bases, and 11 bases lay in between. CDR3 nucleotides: TGCAGCGTCTCGAAAAACATGAACACTGAAGCTTTCTTT. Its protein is CSVSKNMNTEAFF.

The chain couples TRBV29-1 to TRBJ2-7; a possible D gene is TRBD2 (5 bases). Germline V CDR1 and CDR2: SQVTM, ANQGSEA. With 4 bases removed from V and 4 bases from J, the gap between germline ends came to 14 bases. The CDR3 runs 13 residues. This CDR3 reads CSVAPAGNYEQYF. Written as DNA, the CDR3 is TGCAGCGTTGCCCCGGCCGGGAATTACGAGCAGTACTTC.

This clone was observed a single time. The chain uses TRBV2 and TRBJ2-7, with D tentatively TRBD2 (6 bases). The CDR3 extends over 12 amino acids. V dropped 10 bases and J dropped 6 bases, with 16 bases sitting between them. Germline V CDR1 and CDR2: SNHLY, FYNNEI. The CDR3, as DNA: TGTGCCAACCGGAGGGCCTCGGGCGAGCAGTACTTC. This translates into CANRRASGEQYF.

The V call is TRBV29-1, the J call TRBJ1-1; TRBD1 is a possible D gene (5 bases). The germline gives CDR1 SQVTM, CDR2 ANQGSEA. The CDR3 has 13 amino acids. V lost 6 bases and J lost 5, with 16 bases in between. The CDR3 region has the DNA TGCAGCGTCTCAGGGCAGGGTGGAACTGAAGCTTTCTTT. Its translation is CSVSGQGGTEAFF.

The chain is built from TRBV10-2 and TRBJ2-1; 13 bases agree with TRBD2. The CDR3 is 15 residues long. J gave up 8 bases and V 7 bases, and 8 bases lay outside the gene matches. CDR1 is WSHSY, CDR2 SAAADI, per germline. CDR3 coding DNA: TGCGCCAGCACCCCACTAGCGGGAGGGGACCATGAGCAGTTCTTC. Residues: CASTPLAGGDHEQFF.

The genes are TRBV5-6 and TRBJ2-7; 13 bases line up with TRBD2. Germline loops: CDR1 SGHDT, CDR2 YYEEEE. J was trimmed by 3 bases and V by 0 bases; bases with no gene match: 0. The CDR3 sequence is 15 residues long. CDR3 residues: CASSLGLAGGYEQYF. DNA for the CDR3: TGTGCCAGCAGCTTGGGACTAGCGGGAGGCTACGAGCAGTACTTC.

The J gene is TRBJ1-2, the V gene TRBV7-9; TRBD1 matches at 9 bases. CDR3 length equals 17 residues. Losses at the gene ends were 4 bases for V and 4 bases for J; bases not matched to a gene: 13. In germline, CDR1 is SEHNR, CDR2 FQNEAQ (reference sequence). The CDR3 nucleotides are TGTGCCAGCAGCTCCAGGATCTCCTCGGACAGGGGCTATGGCTACACCTTC. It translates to CASSSRISSDRGYGYTF.

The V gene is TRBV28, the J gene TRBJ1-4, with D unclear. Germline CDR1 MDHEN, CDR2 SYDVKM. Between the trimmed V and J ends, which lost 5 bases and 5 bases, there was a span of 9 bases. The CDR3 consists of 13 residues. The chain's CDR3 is CASSPVRNEKLFF. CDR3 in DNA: TGTGCCAGCAGTCCCGTTCGGAATGAAAAACTGTTTTTT.

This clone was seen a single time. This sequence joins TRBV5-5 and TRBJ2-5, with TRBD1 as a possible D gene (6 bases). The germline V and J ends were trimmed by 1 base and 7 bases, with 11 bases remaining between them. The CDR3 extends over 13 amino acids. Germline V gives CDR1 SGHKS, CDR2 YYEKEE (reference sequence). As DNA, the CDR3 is TGTGCCAGCAGCTTGTCAGGGGCAGGGACCCAGTACTTC. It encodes CASSLSGAGTQYF.

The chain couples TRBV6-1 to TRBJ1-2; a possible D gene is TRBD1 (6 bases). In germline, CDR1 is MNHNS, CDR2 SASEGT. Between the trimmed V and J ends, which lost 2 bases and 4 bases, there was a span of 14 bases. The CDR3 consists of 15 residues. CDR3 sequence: CASSERGNRVYGYTF. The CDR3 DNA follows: TGTGCCAGCAGTGAACGCGGCAACAGGGTCTATGGCTACACCTTC.

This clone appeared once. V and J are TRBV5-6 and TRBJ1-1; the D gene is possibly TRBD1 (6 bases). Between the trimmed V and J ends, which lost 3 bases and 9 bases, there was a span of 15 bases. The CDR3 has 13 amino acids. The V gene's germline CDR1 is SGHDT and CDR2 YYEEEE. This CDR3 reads CASSWNRGAQAFF. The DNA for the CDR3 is TGTGCCAGCAGCTGGAATCGGGGGGCGCAAGCTTTCTTT.

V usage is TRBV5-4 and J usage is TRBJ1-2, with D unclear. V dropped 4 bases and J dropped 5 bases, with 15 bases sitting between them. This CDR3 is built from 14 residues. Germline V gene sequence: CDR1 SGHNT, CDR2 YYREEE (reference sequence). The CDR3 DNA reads TGTGCCAGCAGCCCCGATTGGACCGTTTATGGCTACACCTTC. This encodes CASSPDWTVYGYTF.

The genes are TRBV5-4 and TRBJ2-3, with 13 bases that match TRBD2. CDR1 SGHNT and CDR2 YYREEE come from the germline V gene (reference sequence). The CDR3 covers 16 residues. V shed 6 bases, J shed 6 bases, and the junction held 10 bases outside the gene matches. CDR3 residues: CASTELAGGPVDTQYF. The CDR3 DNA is TGTGCCAGCACCGAACTAGCGGGGGGGCCGGTGGATACGCAGTATTTT.

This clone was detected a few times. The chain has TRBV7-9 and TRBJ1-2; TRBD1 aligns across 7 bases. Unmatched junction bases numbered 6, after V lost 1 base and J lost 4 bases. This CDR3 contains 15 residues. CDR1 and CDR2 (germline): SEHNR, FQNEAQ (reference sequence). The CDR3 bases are TGTGCCAGCAGCTTAGAACAGGGGAAAATCTATGGCTACACCTTC. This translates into CASSLEQGKIYGYTF.

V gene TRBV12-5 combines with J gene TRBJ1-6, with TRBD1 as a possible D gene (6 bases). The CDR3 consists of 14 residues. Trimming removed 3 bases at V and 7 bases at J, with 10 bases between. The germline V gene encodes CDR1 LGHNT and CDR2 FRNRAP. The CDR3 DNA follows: TGTGCTAGTGGTTTACAGGGTGCGAATTCACCCCTCCACTTT. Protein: CASGLQGANSPLHF.

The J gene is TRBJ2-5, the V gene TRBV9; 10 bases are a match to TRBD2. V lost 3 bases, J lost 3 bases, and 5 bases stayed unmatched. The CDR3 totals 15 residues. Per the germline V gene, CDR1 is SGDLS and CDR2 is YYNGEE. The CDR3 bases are TGTGCCAGCAGCGGAGGGACTAGCGTAAAAGAGACCCAGTACTTC. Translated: CASSGGTSVKETQYF.

The CDR3 DNA reads TGTGCCAGCACCAGGGGGGACCTCCAAACTGAGGAGCAGTACTTC. This codes for CASTRGDLQTEEQYF. The chain links TRBV6-5 to TRBJ2-7; TRBD1 might be the D (7 bases). From germline, CDR1 is MNHEY and CDR2 SVGAGI. With 7 bases removed from V and 7 bases from J, the gap between germline ends came to 23 bases. The CDR3 has 15 amino acids.

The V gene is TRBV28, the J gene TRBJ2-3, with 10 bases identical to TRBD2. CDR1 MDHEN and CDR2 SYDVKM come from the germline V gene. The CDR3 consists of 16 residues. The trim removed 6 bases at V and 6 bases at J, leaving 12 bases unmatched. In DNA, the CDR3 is TGTGCCAGCAGCCCTTGGAGCGGGAGGGCCGTGGATACGCAGTATTTT. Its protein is CASSPWSGRAVDTQYF.

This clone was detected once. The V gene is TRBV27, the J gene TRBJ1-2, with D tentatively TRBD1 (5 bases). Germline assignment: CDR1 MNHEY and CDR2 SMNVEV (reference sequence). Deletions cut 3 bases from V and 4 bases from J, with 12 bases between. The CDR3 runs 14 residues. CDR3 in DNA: TGTGCCAGCAGTTTCGGTCAGGGAACCTATGGCTACACCTTC. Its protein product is CASSFGQGTYGYTF.

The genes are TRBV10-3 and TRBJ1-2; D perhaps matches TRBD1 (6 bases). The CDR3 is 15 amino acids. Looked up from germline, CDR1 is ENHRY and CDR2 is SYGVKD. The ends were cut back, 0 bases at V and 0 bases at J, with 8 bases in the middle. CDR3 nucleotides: TGTGCCATCAGTGAGTCGGGACATCCTAACTATGGCTACACCTTC. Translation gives CAISESGHPNYGYTF.

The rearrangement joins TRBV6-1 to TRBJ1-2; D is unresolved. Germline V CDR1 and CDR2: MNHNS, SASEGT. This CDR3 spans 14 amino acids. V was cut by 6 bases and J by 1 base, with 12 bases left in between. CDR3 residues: CASSEGGFNYGYTF. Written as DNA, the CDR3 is TGTGCCAGCAGCGAGGGAGGTTTTAACTATGGCTACACCTTC.

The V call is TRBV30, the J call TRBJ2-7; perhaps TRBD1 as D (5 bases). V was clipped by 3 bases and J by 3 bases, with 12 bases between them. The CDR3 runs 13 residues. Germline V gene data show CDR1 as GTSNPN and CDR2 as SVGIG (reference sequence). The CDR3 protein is CAWRPTGIYEQYF. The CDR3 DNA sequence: TGTGCCTGGAGACCCACAGGTATCTACGAGCAGTACTTC.